These T cell receptor beta chains were read from a single sample in a study of control samples from healthy donors and cancer patients. Repertoires were generated with immunoSEQ multiplex PCR, while TCRdb's copy carries only in-frame clones and drops some. The sample totals about 190,000 clones. Input material: blood. These receptors originate from a woman aged 30 to 39 in good health. CDR3s include the opening cysteine and the closing phenylalanine or tryptophan. D genes are given only for firm matches.

j_call v_call d_call cdr3_nt cdr3_aa
TRBJ1-2 TRBV5-5 NA TGTGCCAGCAGCTTGAGTCCGGCAGGATCTAACTATGGCTACACCTTC CASSLSPAGSNYGYTF
TRBJ1-6 TRBV27 NA TGTGCCAGCAGTTTAAGGCCTTGGAGACTTTTTGTTTTT CASSLRPWRLFVF
TRBJ1-2 TRBV6-6 TRBD1 TGTGCCAGCAGTCCTTCCTCCGGGACAGGGGGCACCTATGGCTACACCTTC CASSPSSGTGGTYGYTF
TRBJ1-4 TRBV7-4 NA TGTGCCAGCAGTCCAACAGGGCTAGATGAAAAACTGTTTTTT CASSPTGLDEKLFF
TRBJ1-6 TRBV27 NA TGTGCCAGCAGTTCATTGGCGGGTAAATCCTATAATTCACCCCTCCACTTT CASSSLAGKSYNSPLHF
TRBJ1-1 TRBV7-9 NA TGTGCCAGCAGCTTAGGAATAAGTAGGGGAGCTTTCTTT CASSLGISRGAFF
TRBJ2-7 TRBV7-9 NA TGTGCCAGCAGCGTATCGACAGAAGCCCCAGCCTACGAGCAGTACTTC CASSVSTEAPAYEQYF
TRBJ1-2 TRBV3-1/TRBV3-2 NA TGTGCCAGCAGTCGCCTGCAGGGGAACTATGGCTACACCTTC CASSRLQGNYGYTF
TRBJ2-3 TRBV12-3/TRBV12-4 NA TGTGCCAGCAGTTTAGGGCTGGGCCTGCAGTATTTT CASSLGLGLQYF
TRBJ1-4 TRBV7-2 NA TGTGCCAGCAGCCGCGTAGGTAGAGATGAAAAACTGTTTTTT CASSRVGRDEKLFF
TRBJ2-3 TRBV15 TRBD2 TGTGCCACCTCGGGGACTAGCGGGGCGGCAGATACGCAGTATTTT CATSGTSGAADTQYF
TRBJ1-5 TRBV4-3 NA TGCGCCAGCAGCCAATATAGCAATCAGCCCCAGCATTTT CASSQYSNQPQHF
TRBJ2-7 TRBV20-1 NA TGCAGTGCTAGTGCAGTATTGGGTGACTCCTACGAGCAGTACTTC CSASAVLGDSYEQYF
TRBJ1-1 TRBV18 TRBD1 TGTGCCAGCTCACCACCGGGCTCCAGGGGGGTGATGGGTACTGAAGCTTTCTTT CASSPPGSRGVMGTEAFF
TRBJ1-2 TRBV5-1 NA TGCGCCAGCAGCTTGGAGTCACTCTATGGCTACACCTTC CASSLESLYGYTF
TRBJ1-6 TRBV28 TRBD1 TGTGCCAGCAGTCAGGGGACAGGTTTGGAGCCCCTCCACTTT CASSQGTGLEPLHF
TRBJ1-2 TRBV28 TRBD1 TGTGCCAGCAGCAGGACAGGGGTGGGGGCGGAGAGTGGCTACACCTTC CASSRTGVGAESGYTF
TRBJ1-2 TRBV24-1 TRBD1 TGTGCCACCAGCCGGGACAGTTCTAACTATGGCTACACCTTC CATSRDSSNYGYTF
TRBJ2-2 TRBV10-1 NA TGCGCCAGCAGTGAATATATTGCCGGGGAGCTGTTTTTT CASSEYIAGELFF
TRBJ1-1 TRBV12-3/TRBV12-4 NA TGTGCCAGCAGTTTTTACAGGGTTGAAGCTTTCTTT CASSFYRVEAFF
TRBJ1-6 TRBV6-1 NA TGTGCCAGCAGTGATCCTCCAAGACCCCTCCACTTT CASSDPPRPLHF
TRBJ1-5 TRBV5-1 TRBD1 TGCGCCAGCAGCTGGGGACCGGGACAGAATAGCAATCAGCCCCAGCATTTT CASSWGPGQNSNQPQHF
TRBJ2-7 TRBV28 NA TGTGCCAGCAGTTTTATCTTAGAACTTGGGGCACCTCTCTCCTACGAGCAGTACTTC CASSFILELGAPLSYEQYF
TRBJ1-5 TRBV19 NA TGTGCCAGTAGTATAAATCGGGAGGCCCAGCATTTT CASSINREAQHF
TRBJ1-2 TRBV15 TRBD1 TGTGCCACCAGCAGAGATACAGGGGTTGATGGCTACACCTTC CATSRDTGVDGYTF
TRBJ2-5 TRBV7-6 NA TGTGCCAGCAGCCTCCGTACAGGACTAGAGACCCAGTACTTC CASSLRTGLETQYF